Here is one T cell receptor beta chain with its context. This clonotype was detected a few times. It has no known antigen specificity. No clone much larger than this one lies a single base away; base qualities are absent. These data are taken from a study of blood T cells in healthy people across ages (dated by TCRdb to the mid-2010s). Concerning the study at large: In model experiments, roughly one uniquely barcoded TCR beta cDNA molecule per two T cells was captured by template switching. Using deep sequencing normalized with unique cDNA molecular identifiers, the study measured how TCR beta repertoire diversity changes with age. The donors were divided into four age groups: young (average around 15 years), middle-aged (almost 40), aged (roughly 66) and long-lived (around 87). To avoid experimental bias, donors of different ages were spread randomly across the sequencing lanes. For two donors (one aged 18 to 30 and one aged 80 or older), the study analyzed two additional independent replicas of 1 million unique cDNA reads from the same blood draw.

The donors were roughly 38 Caucasian individuals from Russia, aged roughly 6 to 90 years, who were systemically healthy. Around 9.9 milliliters of peripheral blood were collected from each donor into EDTA-treated Vacutainer tubes. Ficoll-Paque density-gradient centrifugation was used to isolate PBMCs, with at least 6.5 million per sample. Total RNA, at least 5 micrograms per sample, was extracted from PBMCs with Trizol reagent. For every donor, an aliquot of PBMCs went through flow cytometry to measure the percentages of naive CD45RAhigh/CD27high T cells. There are 15 amino acids in the CDR3, from cysteine to phenylalanine inclusive. Left in the record is the CDR3 DNA by itself, 45 bases read in frame from the first base. The CDR1 and CDR2 encoded by the germline V gene (reference sequence) are LGHDT and YNNKEL. V and J are trimmed by 0 bases and 6 bases, and the gene matches miss 5 bases of the junction.

Points the paper makes about the study in general: Observed TCR beta diversity per million T cells fell roughly linearly with age, and a significant reduction was already apparent by age around 40. Bulk unsorted PBMC profiling prevented conclusive comparison of naive and antigen-experienced compartments. The CMV infection status of donors was not known, potentially confounding age-related changes in expanded clonotypes. The percentage of naive T cells measured by flow cytometry correlated strongly with observed TCR beta diversity. Estimates of total diversity based on one million sequenced T cells were regarded as lower bounds and as underestimates. The long-lived group showed more naive CD4+ T cells, fewer expanded clones and increased TCR diversity than the aged group, suggesting age selection.

Receptor amplification or capture employed 5' RACE. Sequencing took place on an Illumina HiSeq 2500. A second roughly 6 to 12 cycle PCR used a sample-barcoded 5' primer and a J-beta primer mix. A unique molecular identifier was introduced onto each TCR beta cDNA molecule by a template-switch 5' adaptor carrying 12 random nucleotides. At least 2.5 million CDR3-containing paired-end reads were obtained from each sample. All of the RNA was converted into first-strand cDNA using the Mint cDNA synthesis kit, with a TRBC-specific oligonucleotide serving as the primer. Following uracil-DNA glycosylase treatment, a first 18-cycle PCR with universal primers M1SS and BC2_uni_R was performed on all cDNA. As for how the authors treated the data: Each sample was normalized by randomly selecting 1 million high-quality reads, each carrying a distinct molecular identifier. Instead of being binned into consensus sequences, reads with shared molecular identifiers were discarded. MiTCR, set to a Q25 quality threshold and the strictest error-elimination algorithm, was used for CDR3 identification, clonotype clustering and error correction. A nonparametric unseen species model with Euler transformation was used to estimate lower-bound total TCR beta diversity. TCRdb itself trimmed the public reads at Q25 with fastp, ran MiXCR and retained productive beta chains. A single entry per CDR3 protein holds the most common genes and DNA from its merged rows. TCRdb assigned the V and J calls; the authors' analysis was not used. This sample gives 650,000 to 800,000 distinct CDR3 sequences in total; 40% to 50% of them show up just once. About a fifth of the sample lies in the top ten.

The sequence derives from a man in his 60s in good health. The specimen was blood. The chain is made from TRBV3-1 and TRBJ2-3, and TRBD1 aligns with 8 junction nucleotides. CDR3 reads: CASSQEGQAVDTQYF. The sequenced DNA: TGTGCCAGCAGCCAAGAGGGACAGGCCGTCGATACGCAGTATTTT.